These 16 T cell receptor beta chains came from one sample sequenced in a study of molecular identifiers for immune sequencing clone quantification. TCRdb itself ran the PCR reads through MiXCR, one entry per CDR3 protein. The top ten hold roughly 0.83% of the sample, which has approximately 590,000 distinct CDR3 sequences, about 25% seen once. What was sequenced was naive CD8+ T cells from blood, with Jurkat cell RNA spiked in. Subset indicated: FACS-sorted CD8+CD4-CCR7+CD45RA+ naive T cells. These receptors were collected from a human donor in good health. Some libraries in this study had Jurkat cell RNA spiked in.

This chain connects TRBV4-3 to TRBJ2-3; 9 bases align to TRBD1. V shed 4 bases and J 0 bases; nucleotides not matched to a gene: 11. The germline V gene encodes CDR1 LGHNA and CDR2 YSLEER. CDR3 size: 18 residues. CDR3 sequence: CASSPTPGQGTSTDTQYF. Here the CDR3 DNA reads TGCGCCAGCAGCCCCACCCCGGGACAGGGAACTAGCACAGATACGCAGTATTTT.

Many counts were recorded for this clonotype. The V call is TRBV4-1, the J call TRBJ1-1; D not certain. V was pared by 4 bases and J by 1 base, with 13 bases between. Germline lookup yields CDR1 MGHRA and CDR2 YSYEKL. This CDR3 has 15 residues. The CDR3 nucleotides read TGCGCCAGCAGCCGACAAGCGAGCTCGAACACTGAAGCTTTCTTT. As protein: CASSRQASSNTEAFF.

Note on this clonotype: One end of the junction does not line up with germline, which may come from a read error. The V and J genes are TRBV19 and TRBJ2-7; 7 nucleotides align to TRBD1. The CDR3 runs 15 residues. Germline CDR1 reads LNHDA; CDR2 reads SQIVND (reference sequence). CDR3 residues: CASRNWDSSSYGQYF. For the CDR3, the DNA is TGTGCCAGTAGAAACTGGGACAGCAGCTCCTACGGGCAGTACTTC.

The chain links TRBV29-1 to TRBJ1-1, with a tentative D call TRBD1 (5 bases). Deletions cut 2 bases from V and 7 bases from J, with 14 bases between. Germline assignment: CDR1 SQVTM and CDR2 ANQGSEA. This CDR3 contains 13 residues. For the CDR3, the DNA is TGCAGCGTTGAATTGGGTCAGGGTTTTGAAGCTTTCTTT. Protein product: CSVELGQGFEAFF.

A word on this clonotype: The germline gene is not matched at one end of the junction; a read error may be the cause. The chain joins TRBV23-1 to TRBJ2-2, with a weak D call TRBD2 (6 bases). TRBV23-1 carries the ORF label, with uncertain function. The CDR3 extends over 16 amino acids. This CDR3 is CASSPDGSKNIGELFF. The CDR3 DNA sequence: TGCGCCAGCAGCCCCGACGGGAGCAAGAACATCGGGGAGCTGTTTTTT.

Notes on this clonotype: A read error may produce the germline difference seen at one junction end. The chain has TRBV7-9 and TRBJ2-7; 16 nucleotides match TRBD2. The CDR3 sequence is 18 residues long. Germline V lookup: CDR1 SEHNR, CDR2 FQNEAQ (reference sequence). CDR3 amino acids: CASSIGTSGRASSYEQCF. DNA for the CDR3: TGTGCCAGCAGCATCGGGACTAGCGGGAGGGCCAGCTCCTACGAGCAGTGCTTC.

Concerning this clonotype: This may be a read error, as it is one base from a much larger clone. The rearrangement uses TRBV19 and TRBJ2-1; D possibly corresponds to TRBD2 (6 bases). Germline-derived CDR1 and CDR2 are LNHDA and SQIVND (reference sequence). Trimming cost V 11 bases and J 0 bases, with 11 bases left between them. The CDR3 extends over 13 amino acids. CDR3 sequence: CALSTSSYNEQFF. The DNA of the CDR3 is TGTGCCTTGTCGACTAGCTCCTACAATGAGCAGTTCTTC.

This clonotype was counted a few times. The genes are TRBV7-9 and TRBJ2-1; unclear D gene. From germline, CDR1 is SEHNR and CDR2 FQNEAQ (reference sequence). The CDR3 spans 15 residues. Trimming cost V 8 bases and J 3 bases, with 17 bases left between them. CDR3 nucleotides: TGTGCCAGCCCTGAAAAAACCGACCTCTACAATGAGCAGTTCTTC. Its protein product is CASPEKTDLYNEQFF.

About this clonotype: This CDR3 fails to terminate in the conserved phenylalanine or tryptophan, so it likely reflects a read error. The V and J genes are TRBV5-1 and TRBJ2-3, with a weak D call TRBD2 (5 bases). V lost 0 bases and J lost 6, with 5 bases in between. The germline CDR1 and CDR2 sequences are SGHRS and YFSETQ. The CDR3 runs 12 residues. The CDR3 region is CASSLAGDTQYC. As DNA, the CDR3 is TGCGCCAGCAGCTTGGCGGGGGATACGCAGTATTGT.

Concerning this clonotype: A much larger clonotype is one base distant, so this may be a read error. V gene TRBV7-9 combines with J gene TRBJ1-5; TRBD1 is a possible D gene (5 bases). The V gene's germline CDR1 is SEHNR and CDR2 FQNEAQ (reference sequence). The length of the CDR3 is 16 residues. DNA of the CDR3: TGTGCCTGCAGCTTATGGTCGGGGACGCGGAATCAGCCCCAGCATTTT. It encodes CACSLWSGTRNQPQHF.

The chain has TRBV19 and TRBJ1-5; no definite D call. The CDR3 has 15 amino acids. Germline V gives CDR1 LNHDA, CDR2 SQIVND (reference sequence). With 2 bases removed from V and 3 bases from J, the gap between germline ends came to 11 bases. CDR3: CASSISDLFNQPQHF. The CDR3 DNA is TGTGCCAGTAGTATATCCGACCTTTTCAATCAGCCCCAGCATTTT.

This chain connects TRBV4-2 to TRBJ2-5; TRBD2 might be the D (7 bases). Trimming removed 0 bases from V and 5 bases from J, with 16 bases in between. Germline-derived CDR1 and CDR2 are LGHNA and YNFKEQ. The CDR3 contains 16 residues. In nucleotides, the CDR3 is TGTGCCAGCAGCCAAGATAAAGGGGGGGCGGGGGAGACCCAGTACTTC. Translation: CASSQDKGGAGETQYF.

This clonotype was found a few times. J is TRBJ1-5 and V is TRBV27, with D tentatively TRBD1 (5 bases). CDR3 length equals 14 residues. V was cut by 10 bases and J by 2 bases, with 15 bases left in between. Looked up from germline, CDR1 is MNHEY and CDR2 is SMNVEV (reference sequence). DNA for the CDR3: TGTGCCACCAGCCAGGGAACCGGCAATCAGCCCCAGCATTTT. Protein: CATSQGTGNQPQHF.

A note on this clonotype: An end of the junction differs from the germline gene, which may be a read error. The rearrangement links TRBV4-3 to TRBJ2-1; D perhaps matches TRBD2 (5 bases). The germline V gene encodes CDR1 LGHNA and CDR2 YSLEER. The CDR3 length is 14 residues. CDR3 nucleotides: TGCGCCCGCCGCCCAGCTCGGGGTTACAATGCGCAGTTCTTC. Protein sequence: CARRPARGYNAQFF.

This clonotype has at least ten counts. Written as DNA, the CDR3 is TGTGCCAGCAGCAACAGGGGGCAAACCTACGAGCAGTACTTC. It specifies CASSNRGQTYEQYF. The chain is built from TRBV28 and TRBJ2-7; 9 bases line up with TRBD1. Trimming took 6 bases from V and 2 from J; bases not matched to a gene: 5. The CDR3 contains 14 residues. CDR1 and CDR2 (germline): MDHEN, SYDVKM.

Written as DNA, the CDR3 is TGCAGTGCTAGCCAGACCCTCCAGGCTCCAGATACGCAGTATTTT. Its protein product is CSASQTLQAPDTQYF. This sequence joins TRBV20-1 and TRBJ2-3; the D is unclear. This CDR3 has 15 amino acids. CDR1 and CDR2 (germline): DFQATT, SNEGSKA (reference sequence). Trimming cost V 3 bases and J 4 bases, with 17 bases left between them.